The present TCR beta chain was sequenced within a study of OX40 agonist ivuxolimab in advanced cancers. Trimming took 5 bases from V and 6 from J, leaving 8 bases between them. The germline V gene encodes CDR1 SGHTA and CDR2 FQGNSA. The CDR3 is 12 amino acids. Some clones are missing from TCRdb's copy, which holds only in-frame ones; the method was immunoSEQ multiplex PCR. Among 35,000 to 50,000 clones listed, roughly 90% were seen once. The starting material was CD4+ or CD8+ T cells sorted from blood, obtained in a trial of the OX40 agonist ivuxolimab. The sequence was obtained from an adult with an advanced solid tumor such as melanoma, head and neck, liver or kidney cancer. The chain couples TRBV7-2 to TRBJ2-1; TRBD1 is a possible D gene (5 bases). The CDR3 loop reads CASSPQGNEQFF. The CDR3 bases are TGTGCCAGCAGCCCTCAGGGCAATGAGCAGTTCTTC.